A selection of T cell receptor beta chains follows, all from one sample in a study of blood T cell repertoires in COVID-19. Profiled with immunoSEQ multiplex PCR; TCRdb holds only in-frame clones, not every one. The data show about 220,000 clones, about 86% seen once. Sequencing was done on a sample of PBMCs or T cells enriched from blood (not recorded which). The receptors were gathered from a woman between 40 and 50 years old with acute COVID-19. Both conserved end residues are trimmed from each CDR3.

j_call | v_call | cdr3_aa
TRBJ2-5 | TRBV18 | ASSPAAGTGGRETQY
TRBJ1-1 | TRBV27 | ASSRQVNTEAF
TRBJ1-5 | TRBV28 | ASSQPTLGQRQNQPQH
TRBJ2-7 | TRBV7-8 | ASSTTGVTYEQY
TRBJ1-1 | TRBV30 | ALDRTSGTEAF
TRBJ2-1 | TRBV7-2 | ASSSWTSGRNNEQF
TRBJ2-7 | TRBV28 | ASRPGTPTYEQY
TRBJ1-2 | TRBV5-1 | ASSLGAGGNGYT
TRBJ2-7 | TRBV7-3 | ASISRLLAASYEQY
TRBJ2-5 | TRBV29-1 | SVEKQREETQY
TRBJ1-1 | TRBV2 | ASSRQGARTEAF
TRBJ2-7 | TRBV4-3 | ASSQDRGGPFYEQY
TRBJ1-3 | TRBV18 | ASSPPQGWAIY
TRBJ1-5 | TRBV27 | ASSAGQLNQPQH
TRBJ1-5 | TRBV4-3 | ASSQVSGNQPQH
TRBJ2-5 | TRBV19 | ASSIPGGTETQY
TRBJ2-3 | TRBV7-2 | ASSSSGDPKRTQY
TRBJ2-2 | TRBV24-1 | ATSDGTALAGELF
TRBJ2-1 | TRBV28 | ASRPGQSSYNEQF
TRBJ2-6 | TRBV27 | ASSWGGRADSGANVLT
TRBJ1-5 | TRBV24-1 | ATSDPRTGGGNQPQH
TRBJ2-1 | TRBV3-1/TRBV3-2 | ASGTSGSGNEQF
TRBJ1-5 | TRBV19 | ASTSLDSSNQPQH
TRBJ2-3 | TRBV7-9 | AVLRGGAGTDTQY
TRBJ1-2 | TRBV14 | ASSKEGTTGHYGYT